This is a list of T cell receptor beta chains from one sample in a study of T-cell memory formation after mild COVID-19. TCRdb ran MiXCR on the 5' RACE reads and lists one entry per CDR3 protein. The sample yields a few hundred thousand distinct CDR3 sequences, nearly 25% seen once. Material for sequencing was PBMCs or a T cell subset sorted from them (not recorded which). The source of these receptors is an adult woman who had mild COVID-19 (a few samples of this study predate the infection). Cell type and time point are not known. Both conserved end residues are part of each CDR3. The order of the fields is CDR3 DNA, CDR3 protein, D gene, clone size, V gene, J gene. A D gene is named only where the DNA matches it firmly. A clone size is listed for some rows: how often the clone was seen (once, few, many), or a class if it is expanded.

CDR3 DNA: TGTGCCAGCAGTTTCTGGACAGGGACTAACTATGGCTACACCTTC
CDR3 protein: CASSFWTGTNYGYTF
D gene: TRBD1
clone size: -
V gene: TRBV12-3/TRBV12-4
J gene: TRBJ1-2

CDR3 DNA: TGTGCCATCAGCATGGACAGGACCTACGAGCAGTACTTC
CDR3 protein: CAISMDRTYEQYF
D gene: TRBD1
clone size: -
V gene: TRBV10-3
J gene: TRBJ2-7

CDR3 DNA: TGCGCCAGCACTCTTAGCGGGGGCAGCACCTACGAGCAGTACTTC
CDR3 protein: CASTLSGGSTYEQYF
D gene: TRBD2
clone size: -
V gene: TRBV4-1
J gene: TRBJ2-7

CDR3 DNA: TGCGCCAGCAGCCAAGAGGCTAGCGGGATCCTCCAGACAGATACGCAGTATTTT
CDR3 protein: CASSQEASGILQTDTQYF
D gene: TRBD2
clone size: -
V gene: TRBV4-3
J gene: TRBJ2-3

CDR3 DNA: TGTGCCAGCAGTACACCAGGACGTGAGCAGTTCTTC
CDR3 protein: CASSTPGREQFF
D gene: -
clone size: -
V gene: TRBV28
J gene: TRBJ2-1

CDR3 DNA: TGTGCCAGCAACATCCTAGGGGGATACAATGAGCAGTTCTTC
CDR3 protein: CASNILGGYNEQFF
D gene: -
clone size: -
V gene: TRBV9
J gene: TRBJ2-1

CDR3 DNA: TGTGCCAGCAGTCCCCTTGTTTGGGGGACCTACGAGCAGTACTTC
CDR3 protein: CASSPLVWGTYEQYF
D gene: -
clone size: few
V gene: TRBV12-3/TRBV12-4
J gene: TRBJ2-7

CDR3 DNA: TGTGCCAGCAGCGTAGACGGGTGGGGGCAGGGGGTAGGAGATACGCAGTATTTT
CDR3 protein: CASSVDGWGQGVGDTQYF
D gene: TRBD1
clone size: once
V gene: TRBV9
J gene: TRBJ2-3

CDR3 DNA: TGTGCCAGCAGCTTATATCCCCCGGGGACAGGGGGAAGTCGGTCCCAGCATTTT
CDR3 protein: CASSLYPPGTGGSRSQHF
D gene: TRBD1
clone size: -
V gene: TRBV7-8
J gene: TRBJ1-5

CDR3 DNA: TGCGCCAGCAGCCAGCACGGACAGAACAATGAGCAGTTCTTC
CDR3 protein: CASSQHGQNNEQFF
D gene: -
clone size: few
V gene: TRBV4-1
J gene: TRBJ2-1

CDR3 DNA: TGTGCCAGCAGCTTGAGACAGGGGAAGTATGGCTACACCTTC
CDR3 protein: CASSLRQGKYGYTF
D gene: TRBD1
clone size: few
V gene: TRBV5-6
J gene: TRBJ1-2

CDR3 DNA: TGCGCCAGCAGCCAAGAAGGGGCAGGGAGGGTGTTGTATGAGCAGTTCTTC
CDR3 protein: CASSQEGAGRVLYEQFF
D gene: TRBD2
clone size: few
V gene: TRBV4-1
J gene: TRBJ2-1

CDR3 DNA: TGTGCCAGCAGCCAAAGTCCAGGACAGGGCGGCCAGCCCCAGCATTTT
CDR3 protein: CASSQSPGQGGQPQHF
D gene: TRBD1
clone size: -
V gene: TRBV4-2
J gene: TRBJ1-5

CDR3 DNA: TGTGCCAGCAGCCGGGGGAGGAGCGCTATCACAGATACGCAGTATTTT
CDR3 protein: CASSRGRSAITDTQYF
D gene: -
clone size: -
V gene: TRBV6-5
J gene: TRBJ2-3

CDR3 DNA: TGTGCCAGCACGATCGACAGGGGTACTAATGAAAAACTGTTTTTT
CDR3 protein: CASTIDRGTNEKLFF
D gene: TRBD1
clone size: -
V gene: TRBV2
J gene: TRBJ1-4

CDR3 DNA: TGCGCCAGCAGCGGGGGGGCAGTCTTCTACGAGCAGTACTTC
CDR3 protein: CASSGGAVFYEQYF
D gene: -
clone size: -
V gene: TRBV5-1
J gene: TRBJ2-7

CDR3 DNA: TGTGCCAGCAGCCCGTATGGGCAGACCGGTGGGGAAGCTTTCTTT
CDR3 protein: CASSPYGQTGGEAFF
D gene: -
clone size: few
V gene: TRBV3-1
J gene: TRBJ1-1

CDR3 DNA: TGTGCCAGCAGCTTGGGGCAGGCCGGGCCCAATCAGCCCCAGCATTTT
CDR3 protein: CASSLGQAGPNQPQHF
D gene: -
clone size: few
V gene: TRBV5-6
J gene: TRBJ1-5

CDR3 DNA: TGTGCCAGCAGCGTGGGGGGATCTGGCAAAAACATTCAGTACTTC
CDR3 protein: CASSVGGSGKNIQYF
D gene: -
clone size: -
V gene: TRBV9
J gene: TRBJ2-4

CDR3 DNA: TGTGCTAGTGGCGAGAACATGCGAGGAGGCTACGAGCAGTACTTC
CDR3 protein: CASGENMRGGYEQYF
D gene: -
clone size: few
V gene: TRBV12-5
J gene: TRBJ2-7

CDR3 DNA: TGTGCCAGCAGCTTATGGTGGGATACGCAGTATTTT
CDR3 protein: CASSLWWDTQYF
D gene: -
clone size: many
V gene: TRBV7-8
J gene: TRBJ2-3

CDR3 DNA: TGTGCCAGCATTATGACAGGAGTGAACACTGAAGCTTTCTTT
CDR3 protein: CASIMTGVNTEAFF
D gene: -
clone size: -
V gene: TRBV6-5
J gene: TRBJ1-1

CDR3 DNA: TGTGCCAGCAGTGAATCGGGTAGGGGTGGTGGCTACACCTTC
CDR3 protein: CASSESGRGGGYTF
D gene: -
clone size: few
V gene: TRBV2
J gene: TRBJ1-2

CDR3 DNA: TGTGCCAGCAGTCGAGTCCTAAACAATGAGCAGTTCTTC
CDR3 protein: CASSRVLNNEQFF
D gene: -
clone size: -
V gene: TRBV28
J gene: TRBJ2-1

CDR3 DNA: TGTGCCAGCAGCCCAGACAGCGGGAGATACAATGAGCAGTTCTTC
CDR3 protein: CASSPDSGRYNEQFF
D gene: TRBD2
clone size: -
V gene: TRBV3-1
J gene: TRBJ2-1

CDR3 DNA: TGTGCCAGCAGCGTAGTCGGGAACTCTGGGGCCAACGTCCTGACTTTC
CDR3 protein: CASSVVGNSGANVLTF
D gene: -
clone size: few
V gene: TRBV9
J gene: TRBJ2-6

CDR3 DNA: TGTGCCAGCAGCTTCCCGGCGGGAGGGCTACGGGAGACCCAGTACTTC
CDR3 protein: CASSFPAGGLRETQYF
D gene: TRBD2
clone size: -
V gene: TRBV7-2
J gene: TRBJ2-5

CDR3 DNA: TGTGCCAGCAGCCCGACTAGCGGGGGCCATGCCTACGAGCAGTACTTC
CDR3 protein: CASSPTSGGHAYEQYF
D gene: TRBD2
clone size: few
V gene: TRBV7-3
J gene: TRBJ2-7

CDR3 DNA: TGTGCCAGCAGCGTAGACCCGGGACTAGCGGGAGGAGCAGATGAGCAGTTCTTC
CDR3 protein: CASSVDPGLAGGADEQFF
D gene: TRBD2
clone size: few
V gene: TRBV9
J gene: TRBJ2-1

CDR3 DNA: TGTGCCAGCAGTAATTACAGGGGCTGGCATGGCTACACCTTC
CDR3 protein: CASSNYRGWHGYTF
D gene: TRBD1
clone size: -
V gene: TRBV6-5
J gene: TRBJ1-2

CDR3 DNA: TGTGCCAGCAGCTTGTTTCAGGCGTACCAAGAGACCCAGTACTTC
CDR3 protein: CASSLFQAYQETQYF
D gene: -
clone size: many
V gene: TRBV5-6
J gene: TRBJ2-5

CDR3 DNA: TGTGCCGTCTACTATACAGGGGGCAATACAGATACGCAGTATTTT
CDR3 protein: CAVYYTGGNTDTQYF
D gene: TRBD1
clone size: -
V gene: TRBV2
J gene: TRBJ2-3

CDR3 DNA: TGTGCCAGCAGCTTAGCATCGACAGTCGGAGGCCCCTACACCTTC
CDR3 protein: CASSLASTVGGPYTF
D gene: -
clone size: -
V gene: TRBV11-2
J gene: TRBJ1-2

CDR3 DNA: TGTGCCAGCAGTTACGGAGGCGGGGGCCTCTACTCCACCTCCCAAGAGACCCAGTACTTC
CDR3 protein: CASSYGGGGLYSTSQETQYF
D gene: -
clone size: -
V gene: TRBV6-6
J gene: TRBJ2-5

CDR3 DNA: TGTGCTAGCAGCCCCGACGGCTACGAGCAGTACTTC
CDR3 protein: CASSPDGYEQYF
D gene: -
clone size: many
V gene: TRBV18
J gene: TRBJ2-7

CDR3 DNA: TGCAGCGTTGTGGGCGGAATTTCCATGAACACTGAAGCTTTCTTT
CDR3 protein: CSVVGGISMNTEAFF
D gene: -
clone size: few
V gene: TRBV29-1
J gene: TRBJ1-1

CDR3 DNA: TGTGCCAGCAGCTTGGGACAGACGGTTGTATTTTCACCCCTCCACTTT
CDR3 protein: CASSLGQTVVFSPLHF
D gene: -
clone size: -
V gene: TRBV5-5
J gene: TRBJ1-6

CDR3 DNA: TGTGCCATAAAACAGGGGGCGCGGGAGACCCAGTACTTC
CDR3 protein: CAIKQGARETQYF
D gene: TRBD1
clone size: few
V gene: TRBV6-1
J gene: TRBJ2-5

CDR3 DNA: TGTGCCAGCAGCGGCTATGGCGAGCAGTACTTC
CDR3 protein: CASSGYGEQYF
D gene: -
clone size: -
V gene: TRBV5-6
J gene: TRBJ2-7

CDR3 DNA: TGCAGCGGGTGGGGGGGCTATACGGCTGGCTACACCTTC
CDR3 protein: CSGWGGYTAGYTF
D gene: -
clone size: once
V gene: TRBV29-1
J gene: TRBJ1-2

CDR3 DNA: TGTGCCAGCAGTCCGGGACAGGGGGCCGTCGAGCAGTACTTC
CDR3 protein: CASSPGQGAVEQYF
D gene: TRBD1
clone size: -
V gene: TRBV7-3
J gene: TRBJ2-7

CDR3 DNA: TGTGCCAGCTCACCGGGACCGAACACTGAAGCTTTCTTT
CDR3 protein: CASSPGPNTEAFF
D gene: -
clone size: many
V gene: TRBV18
J gene: TRBJ1-1

CDR3 DNA: TGTGCCAGCAGTGCTCCACAGGGGAAATATGGCTACACCTTC
CDR3 protein: CASSAPQGKYGYTF
D gene: TRBD1
clone size: -
V gene: TRBV12-3/TRBV12-4
J gene: TRBJ1-2

CDR3 DNA: TGTGCCAGCAGCGTTAGCGAAAGCTCCTACGAGCAGTACTTC
CDR3 protein: CASSVSESSYEQYF
D gene: -
clone size: -
V gene: TRBV7-6
J gene: TRBJ2-7

CDR3 DNA: TGTGCCACCAGCAGAGACCTGGGCACCGGGGAGCTGTTTTTT
CDR3 protein: CATSRDLGTGELFF
D gene: -
clone size: -
V gene: TRBV15
J gene: TRBJ2-2

CDR3 DNA: TGTGCCAGCGGCCCGGTTGAGCAGTTCTTC
CDR3 protein: CASGPVEQFF
D gene: -
clone size: -
V gene: TRBV6-6
J gene: TRBJ2-1

CDR3 DNA: TGTGCCAGCAGCCCTAGGGGGACAGGAGCCTACGAGCAGTACTTC
CDR3 protein: CASSPRGTGAYEQYF
D gene: TRBD1
clone size: -
V gene: TRBV7-2
J gene: TRBJ2-7

CDR3 DNA: TGCGCCAGCAGCTTGCGCGGGTTTTCTAGCGGGGTAGGGTCCTACAATGAGCAGTTCTTC
CDR3 protein: CASSLRGFSSGVGSYNEQFF
D gene: TRBD2
clone size: -
V gene: TRBV5-1
J gene: TRBJ2-1